Shown below are 23 T cell receptor beta chains from a single sample sequenced in a study of Graves' ophthalmopathy and Graves' hyperthyroidism. RNA transcripts yielded amplified TCR beta CDR3 regions. Second-round multiplex PCR followed a first-round RT-PCR using HTBI primers. TCRdb redid the calling of the multiplex PCR reads with MiXCR, one entry per CDR3 protein. Of over a million distinct CDR3 sequences in the sample, approximately 35% were seen once. The sample comprised peripheral blood or thyroid tissue (not recorded which). The receptors come from an adult man with Graves' hyperthyroidism.

This clonotype was detected many times. The V gene is TRBV7-9, the J gene TRBJ1-1; no clear D. Trimming pared 11 bases from V and 1 base from J, leaving 11 bases between. This CDR3 is 12 amino acids long. Germline-derived CDR1 and CDR2 are SEHNR and FQNEAQ (reference sequence). The chain's CDR3 is CASQRTNTEAFF. The CDR3 DNA sequence: TGTGCCTCCCAGAGGACGAACACTGAAGCTTTCTTT.

Comment on this clonotype: Germline is not matched at one junction end, which may reflect a read error. The V gene is TRBV10-3, the J gene TRBJ1-2; D gene unclear. Germline-derived CDR1 and CDR2 are ENHRY and SYGVKD. This CDR3 is 12 amino acids long. The chain's CDR3 is CASSGINYGYTF. The CDR3 DNA sequence: TGTGCCAGCAGTGGAATTAACTATGGCTACACCTTC.

This CDR3 is CSATLAGGVEQYF. CDR3 sequence (DNA): TGCAGCGCTACACTAGCGGGGGGTGTCGAGCAGTACTTC. The J gene is TRBJ2-7, the V gene TRBV29-1; 12 positions match TRBD2. The CDR3 is 13 amino acids. V lost 7 bases and J lost 6; bases outside the gene matches: 7. Looked up from germline, CDR1 is SQVTM and CDR2 is ANQGSEA.

V gene TRBV20-1 combines with J gene TRBJ1-3; D not resolved. CDR3 length: 12 residues. Per the germline V gene, CDR1 is DFQATT and CDR2 is SNEGSKA (reference sequence). V was trimmed by 2 bases and J by 4 bases, leaving 6 bases between them. In DNA form, the CDR3 reads TGCAGTGCTAGAATGGGGGGAAACACCATATATTTT. Translating it yields CSARMGGNTIYF.

This clonotype was seen a few times. The chain combines TRBV6-2 or TRBV6-3 with TRBJ2-7, with D unclear. CDR3 length: 13 amino acids. V lost 7 bases to trimming and J lost 5 bases, with 15 bases between them. CDR1 is MNHEY and CDR2 is SVGEGT in the germline V gene. The CDR3 region has the DNA TGTGCCAGCACCAAAAGCCTACTTGACGAGCAGTACTTC. Translation gives CASTKSLLDEQYF.

Ten or more counts support this clonotype. The chain couples TRBV6-6 to TRBJ2-7, with TRBD2 matching over 11 bases. V lost 7 bases to trimming and J lost 0 bases; unmatched junction nucleotides: 5. This CDR3 has 15 residues. In germline, CDR1 is MNHNY, CDR2 SVGAGI (reference sequence). Written as DNA, the CDR3 is TGTGCCAGCACACGGACTAGCGGGTCCTCCTACGAGCAGTACTTC. Protein sequence: CASTRTSGSSYEQYF.

The genes are TRBV7-8 and TRBJ2-7; TRBD2 aligns across 7 bases. The CDR3 has 16 amino acids. Germline CDR1 and CDR2: SGHVS and FQNEAQ. The V gene end was trimmed by 5 bases and the J gene end by 2 bases; junction bases not matched to a gene: 12. CDR3 region: CASSQEERDYPYEQYF. As DNA, the CDR3 is TGTGCCAGCAGCCAAGAAGAAAGGGACTATCCCTACGAGCAGTACTTC.

At least ten counts were recorded for this clonotype. V usage is TRBV14 and J usage is TRBJ2-2, with D hard to call. CDR1 is SGHDN, CDR2 FVKESK, per germline. Trimming removed 0 bases at V and 2 bases at J, with 4 bases between. The CDR3 contains 14 residues. CDR3 nucleotides: TGTGCCAGCAGCCAAGACCTAAACACCGGGGAGCTGTTTTTT. This codes for CASSQDLNTGELFF.

This clonotype showed up many times. This chain connects TRBV2 to TRBJ1-2, with D perhaps matching TRBD1 (6 bases). The CDR3 runs 13 residues. Germline V gene lookup returns CDR1 SNHLY and CDR2 FYNNEI. V was pared by 6 bases and J by 2 bases, with 10 bases between. The CDR3 region has the DNA TGTGCCAGCAGCGGACAGAGGAACTATGGCTACACCTTC. Protein sequence: CASSGQRNYGYTF.

This clonotype appeared many times. The chain joins TRBV4-1 to TRBJ1-2; D is uncertain. The germline V gene encodes CDR1 MGHRA and CDR2 YSYEKL. V shed 0 bases and J shed 8 bases, with 10 bases lying between them. This CDR3 has 13 residues. CDR3 nucleotides: TGCGCCAGCAGCCAAGAAGAGGGTCAGGGCTACACCTTC. Translating gives CASSQEEGQGYTF.

This rearrangement joins TRBV7-2 to TRBJ1-1, with D possibly being TRBD1 (5 bases). The germline CDR1 and CDR2 sequences are SGHTA and FQGNSA. This CDR3 contains 15 residues. The ends were cut back, 2 bases at V and 4 bases at J, with 14 bases in the middle. The CDR3 loop is CASSLRPGGSTEAFF. DNA for the CDR3: TGTGCCAGCAGCTTAAGACCGGGGGGAAGCACTGAAGCTTTCTTT.

About this clonotype itself: This may be a read error: a much more frequent sequence differs by one nucleotide. This chain links TRBV4-1 with TRBJ2-5; either TRBD1 or TRBD2 may supply D (5 bases each). There are 16 residues in the CDR3. Per the germline V gene, CDR1 is MGHRA and CDR2 is YSYEKL. The CDR3 nucleotides are TGCGCCGGCAGCCAAGGGGCCGCAGGAGGCCAAGAGACCCAGTACTTC. Translated: CAGSQGAAGGQETQYF.

This rearrangement joins TRBV27 to TRBJ1-2; 9 bases fit TRBD1. Germline values: CDR1 MNHEY, CDR2 SMNVEV (reference sequence). J lost 4 bases, V lost 5 bases, and 8 bases had no gene match. The length of the CDR3 is 15 residues. CDR3 sequence (DNA): TGTGCCAGCAGTAGGTACAGGGGGCGGCTCTATGGCTACACCTTC. It specifies CASSRYRGRLYGYTF.

This clonotype came up many times. This chain joins TRBV24-1 and TRBJ1-5; TRBD1 might be the D (5 bases). The length of the CDR3 is 12 residues. Germline CDR1 and CDR2: KGHDR and SFDVKD. The V gene lost 5 bases and the J gene lost 6 bases, with 7 bases spanning the gap. CDR3: CATSAGGQPQHF. The CDR3 DNA reads TGTGCCACCAGTGCCGGGGGTCAGCCCCAGCATTTT.

This clonotype was counted only a few times. The chain combines TRBV4-1 with TRBJ1-5, with 10 bases matching TRBD1. The V and J ends lost 1 base and 4 bases, in that order; junction bases with no gene match: 7. There are 17 residues in the CDR3. Germline V gene lookup returns CDR1 MGHRA and CDR2 YSYEKL. CDR3 DNA: TGCGCCAGCAGCCAAGGATTCCTGGACAGGGGGAATCAGCCCCAGCATTTT. This gives the protein CASSQGFLDRGNQPQHF.

The chain couples TRBV11-3 to TRBJ2-7, with D uncertain. The CDR3 is 13 amino acids. The germline CDR1 and CDR2 sequences are SGHNT and YENEEA. Trimming left V 5 bases short and J 4 bases short, with 12 bases between. The CDR3: CASSTRDGYEQYF. The CDR3, as DNA: TGTGCCAGCAGCACCCGCGATGGTTACGAGCAGTACTTC.

This clonotype has at least ten counts. CDR3 nucleotides: TGTGCCAGCAGTCAGAAAGGGGGCGCGTTTTCCGACGGCTACACCTTC. The encoded protein is CASSQKGGAFSDGYTF. This chain joins TRBV2 and TRBJ1-2; 7 nucleotides agree with TRBD1. CDR3 length: 16 amino acids. With V trimmed by 5 bases and J by 8 bases, 17 bases remained unmatched. From germline, CDR1 is SNHLY and CDR2 FYNNEI.

The chain is built from TRBV20-1 and TRBJ1-5, with D tentatively TRBD1 (6 bases). From germline, CDR1 is DFQATT and CDR2 SNEGSKA (reference sequence). The V and J ends lost 7 bases and 6 bases respectively, with 16 bases between them. The CDR3 is made up of 13 amino acids. CDR3 in amino acids: CSDRPRGTQPQHF. Here the CDR3 DNA reads TGCAGTGACCGACCCAGGGGTACTCAGCCCCAGCATTTT.

This clonotype was recorded many times. The chain carries TRBV7-9 and TRBJ1-4; D possibly corresponds to TRBD1 (5 bases). Trimming pared 7 bases from V and 4 bases from J, leaving 13 bases between. There are 14 residues in the CDR3. Looked up from germline, CDR1 is SEHNR and CDR2 is FQNEAQ (reference sequence). CDR3 residues: CASTGTGRNEKLFF. In DNA form, the CDR3 reads TGTGCCAGCACCGGGACGGGCCGTAATGAAAAACTGTTTTTT. Full variable domain (missing parts from reference TRBV7-9 and TRBJ1-4): DTGVSQNPRHKITKRGQNVTFRCDPISEHNRLYWYRQTLGQGPEFLTYFQNEAQLEKSRLLSDRFSAERPKGSFSTLEIQRTEQGDSAMYLCASTGTGRNEKLFFGSGTQLSVL.

This clonotype occurred a few times. The chain recombines TRBV6-5 with TRBJ1-5; possibly TRBD1 for D (5 bases). Germline-derived CDR1 and CDR2 are MNHEY and SVGAGI. Trimming took 6 bases from V and 3 from J, leaving 15 bases between them. The CDR3 has 15 residues. The CDR3 nucleotides are TGTGCCAGCAGCGGGGGGAACAGTTACAATCAGCCCCAGCATTTT. Translating gives CASSGGNSYNQPQHF.

This clonotype was recorded many times. This sequence joins TRBV12-3 or TRBV12-4 and TRBJ2-2; maybe TRBD1 (6 bases). The V and J ends lost 5 bases and 6 bases respectively, with 13 bases between them. The CDR3 sequence is 14 residues long. CDR3 coding DNA: TGTGCCAGCAGTCGACAAGGGACATCCGGGGAGCTGTTTTTT. This gives the protein CASSRQGTSGELFF.

This clonotype has a handful of counts. The V call is TRBV29-1, the J call TRBJ1-6; TRBD1 is a possible D gene (6 bases). This CDR3 region has 12 residues. Looked up from germline, CDR1 is SQVTM and CDR2 is ANQGSEA. V was pared by 6 bases and J by 9 bases, with 12 bases between. The CDR3 spells CSVGQGSSPLHF. CDR3 sequence (DNA): TGCAGCGTCGGGCAGGGGAGTTCACCCCTCCACTTT.

This clonotype has a count of ten or more. The V and J genes are TRBV6-5 and TRBJ2-5; 7 nucleotides line up with TRBD1. V gave up 4 bases and J gave up 2 bases; unmatched junction bases: 7. CDR1 MNHEY and CDR2 SVGAGI come from the germline V gene. This CDR3 has 15 residues. CDR3 sequence: CASSSTGSWQETQYF. Written as DNA, the CDR3 is TGTGCCAGCAGTTCGACAGGGAGTTGGCAAGAGACCCAGTACTTC.